These 9 T cell receptor beta chains share one sample of origin, sequenced in a study of chemoradiotherapy in HPV16-positive cancers. The method was immunoSEQ multiplex PCR; TCRdb's version includes in-frame clones alone and lacks a portion of them. Of about 21,000 clones listed, more than 70% are singletons. The starting material was blood, obtained from a patient who underwent chemoradiotherapy. The receptors originated from a human donor with HPV-associated anogenital cancer.

The chain recombines TRBV28 with TRBJ1-5; unclear D gene. The CDR3 is made up of 13 amino acids. Germline V gene lookup returns CDR1 MDHEN and CDR2 SYDVKM. Trimming left V 2 bases short and J 5 bases short, with 7 bases between. Here the CDR3 reads CASSLPRYQPQHF. The CDR3 DNA reads TGTGCCAGCAGTTTACCCAGATATCAGCCCCAGCATTTT. Filled out from reference TRBV28 and TRBJ1-5, the complete variable domain reads DVKVTQSSRYLVKRTGEKVFLECVQDMDHENMFWYRQDPGLGLRLIYFSYDVKMKEKGDIPEGYSVSREKKERFSLILESASTNQTSMYLCASSLPRYQPQHFGDGTRLSIL.

This chain joins TRBV10-3 and TRBJ2-7; TRBD1 agrees at 11 bases. Germline CDR1 reads ENHRY; CDR2 reads SYGVKD. CDR3 size: 14 residues. V shed 6 bases, J shed 4 bases, and the junction held 5 bases outside the gene matches. CDR3 sequence: CAISTGQGAYEQYF. The CDR3 coding sequence is TGTGCCATCAGCACAGGACAGGGGGCATACGAGCAGTACTTC.

V gene TRBV10-3 combines with J gene TRBJ2-7; D is unclear. The germline gives CDR1 ENHRY, CDR2 SYGVKD. CDR3 length: 13 residues. V dropped 2 bases and J dropped 4 bases, with 9 bases sitting between them. The CDR3 DNA sequence: TGTGCCATCAGTGAGAGGGAAGGATACGAGCAGTACTTC. Its translation: CAISEREGYEQYF.

The table lists this clone with a few counts. The V call is TRBV9, the J call TRBJ1-5; D unclear. V was trimmed by 0 bases and J by 0 bases, leaving 4 bases between them. Germline assignment: CDR1 SGDLS and CDR2 YYNGEE. The CDR3 sequence is 14 residues long. CDR3: CASSVDPSNQPQHF. Here the CDR3 DNA reads TGTGCCAGCAGCGTAGACCCTAGCAATCAGCCCCAGCATTTT.

V gene TRBV7-9 combines with J gene TRBJ2-1; unclear D gene. V gave up 6 bases and J gave up 5 bases, with 11 bases separating them. The CDR3 spans 13 residues. The V gene's germline CDR1 is SEHNR and CDR2 FQNEAQ (reference sequence). This CDR3 is CASRLWNNNEQFF. The CDR3, as DNA: TGTGCCAGCAGGTTGTGGAACAACAATGAGCAGTTCTTC.

The chain has TRBV9 and TRBJ1-3; unclear D gene. In germline, CDR1 is SGDLS, CDR2 YYNGEE. The CDR3 totals 13 residues. V was clipped by 4 bases and J by 2 bases, with 7 bases between them. The CDR3 DNA follows: TGTGCCAGCAGCCAATCTGCTGGAAACACCATATATTTT. This sequence encodes CASSQSAGNTIYF.

This chain joins TRBV6-5 and TRBJ1-1; 7 bases align to TRBD1. This CDR3 has 14 amino acids. With V trimmed by 6 bases and J by 3 bases, 7 bases remained unmatched. Germline lookup yields CDR1 MNHEY and CDR2 SVGAGI. CDR3 sequence (DNA): TGTGCCAGCAGGCACAGGGGCAGAGACACTGAAGCTTTCTTT. It specifies CASRHRGRDTEAFF.

The chain joins TRBV7-2 to TRBJ1-2; 7 positions agree with TRBD1. The germline V gene encodes CDR1 SGHTA and CDR2 FQGNSA. The CDR3 loop spans 15 amino acids. Trimming at V came to 6 bases and at J to 8 bases, leaving 15 bases not matched to a gene. The CDR3 region is CASSSSPQGGGGYTF. The CDR3 nucleotides read TGTGCCAGCAGTTCAAGCCCTCAGGGGGGAGGGGGCTACACCTTC. The full variable domain, in which reference TRBV7-2 and TRBJ1-2 provide the parts outside the CDR3, is GAGVSQSPSNKVTEKGKDVELRCDPISGHTALYWYRQSLGQGLEFLIYFQGNSAPDKSGLPSDRFSAERTGGSVSTLTIQRTQQEDSAVYLCASSSSPQGGGGYTFGSGTRLTVV.

The chain carries TRBV28 and TRBJ1-2; TRBD1 matches 12 bases. The CDR3 covers 15 residues. Germline-derived CDR1 and CDR2 are MDHEN and SYDVKM. J was trimmed by 4 bases and V by 5 bases; bases with no gene match: 5. The CDR3 loop reads CASSPPGQGAYGYTF. For the CDR3, the DNA is TGTGCCAGCAGTCCGCCGGGACAGGGGGCCTATGGCTACACCTTC.